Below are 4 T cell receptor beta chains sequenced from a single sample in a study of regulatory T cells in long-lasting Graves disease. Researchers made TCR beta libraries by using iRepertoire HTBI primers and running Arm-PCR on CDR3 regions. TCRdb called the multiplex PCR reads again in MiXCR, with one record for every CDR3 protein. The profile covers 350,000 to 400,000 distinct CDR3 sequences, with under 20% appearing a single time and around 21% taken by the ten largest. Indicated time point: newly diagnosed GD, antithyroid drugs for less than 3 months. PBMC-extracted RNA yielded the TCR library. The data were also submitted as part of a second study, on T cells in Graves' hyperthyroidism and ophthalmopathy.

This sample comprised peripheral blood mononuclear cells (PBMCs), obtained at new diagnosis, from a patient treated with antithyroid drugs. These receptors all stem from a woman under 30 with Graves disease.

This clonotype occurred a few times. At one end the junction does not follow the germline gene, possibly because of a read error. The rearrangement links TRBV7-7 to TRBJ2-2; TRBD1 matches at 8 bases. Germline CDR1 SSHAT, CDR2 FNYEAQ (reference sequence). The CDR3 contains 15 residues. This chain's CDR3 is CASSPGTGFTGELFF. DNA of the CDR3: TGTGCTAGCAGCCCCGGGACAGGTTTCACCGGGGAGCTGTTTTTT.

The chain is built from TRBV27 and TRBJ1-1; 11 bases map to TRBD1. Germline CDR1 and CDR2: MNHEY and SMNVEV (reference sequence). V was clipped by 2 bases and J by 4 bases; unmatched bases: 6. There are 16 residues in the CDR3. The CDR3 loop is CASSLVGTGGSTEAFF. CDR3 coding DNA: TGTGCCAGCAGTTTAGTAGGGACAGGGGGGAGCACTGAAGCTTTCTTT.

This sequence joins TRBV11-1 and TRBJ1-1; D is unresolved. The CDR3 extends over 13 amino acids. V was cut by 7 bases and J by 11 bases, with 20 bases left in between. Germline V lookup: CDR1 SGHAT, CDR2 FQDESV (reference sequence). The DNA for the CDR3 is TGTGCCAGCATCGGCCCTTTTGAGATGAAGGCTTTCTTT. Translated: CASIGPFEMKAFF.

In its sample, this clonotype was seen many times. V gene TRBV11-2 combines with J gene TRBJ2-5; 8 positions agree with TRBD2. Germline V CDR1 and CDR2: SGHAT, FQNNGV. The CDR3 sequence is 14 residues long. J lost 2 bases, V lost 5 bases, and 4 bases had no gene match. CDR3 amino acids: CASSRERGQETQYF. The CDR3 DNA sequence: TGTGCCAGCAGCCGGGAGCGGGGGCAAGAGACCCAGTACTTC.